This T cell receptor beta chain was sequenced during a study of regulatory T cells in long-lasting Graves disease. Time point here: newly diagnosed GD, antithyroid drugs for less than 3 months. The TCR library was prepared using RNA isolated from PBMCs. Study findings and constraints: Sample size, which was small, may have reduced accuracy. Under persistent disease, TRBV28, TRBJ1-2 and TRBJ2-5 were used preferentially.

The CDR3 covers 16 residues. V lost 6 bases, J lost 8 bases, and 25 bases lay in between. Assembly of TCR beta libraries relied on iRepertoire HTBI primers together with Arm-PCR of CDR3 regions. TCRdb passed the multiplex PCR reads through MiXCR, listing each CDR3 protein once. Counted here are 440,000 or so distinct CDR3 sequences, about 15% occurring once; the ten biggest clones make up about a sixth. About this clonotype itself: What it binds is not known.

A further study also used this sample, focusing on T cells in Graves' hyperthyroidism and ophthalmopathy. That study reports: Carried out on the TCR CDR3, a first-round RT-PCR used the HTBI primer set. Most expanded thyroid clonotypes above 0.001 recurred in blood.

The sequence was obtained from a woman aged 25-40 years with Graves disease. The V and J genes are TRBV12-3 or TRBV12-4 and TRBJ1-2, with no clear D. The specimen comprised peripheral blood mononuclear cells (PBMCs), sampled at new diagnosis, from a patient treated with antithyroid drugs. The CDR3 sequence is CASSPFPRASGLGYTF. The CDR3 DNA sequence: TGTGCCAGCAGCCCTTTCCCTAGGGCCAGTGGGTTAGGCTACACCTTC.